These T cell receptor beta chains were read from a single sample in a study of T cells in Graves' hyperthyroidism and ophthalmopathy. TCRdb fed the multiplex PCR reads into MiXCR, producing one record per CDR3 protein. The data show under 450,000 distinct CDR3 sequences, around 14% seen once. The sample comprised blood. The source of these receptors is a woman aged 18 to 35 with Graves' hyperthyroidism. Both conserved end residues are part of each CDR3. The D gene is left open where the match is weak. Clone sizes are given selectively: once, few, many, or a class where the clone is expanded.

D	size	V	J	CDR3	DNA
TRBD2	.	TRBV19	TRBJ2-7	CASRQTSGSSYEQYF	TGTGCCAGTAGGCAGACTAGCGGGAGCTCCTACGAGCAGTACTTC
TRBD1	.	TRBV6-1	TRBJ1-1	CASSRDRSEAFF	TGTGCCAGCAGTCGGGACAGATCTGAAGCTTTCTTT
.	many	TRBV29-1	TRBJ1-1	CSGTKGPQNTEAFF	TGCAGCGGTACAAAAGGACCGCAGAACACTGAAGCTTTCTTT
.	many	TRBV6-5	TRBJ2-2	CASSYRQYTGELFF	TGTGCCAGCAGTTATCGACAGTACACCGGGGAGCTGTTTTTT
.	.	TRBV4-1	TRBJ1-5	CASSQDFQGRFKQPQHF	TGCGCCAGCAGCCAAGATTTCCAGGGGAGGTTTAAGCAGCCCCAGCATTTT
TRBD1	many	TRBV2	TRBJ1-5	CASVARQGGQPQHF	TGTGCCAGCGTTGCGAGACAGGGCGGGCAGCCCCAGCATTTT
.	many	TRBV28	TRBJ2-7	CASSRGLAGYEQYF	TGTGCCAGCAGCCGTGGCCTAGCAGGCTACGAGCAGTACTTC
TRBD2	.	TRBV29-1	TRBJ2-5	CSSPGLAGSETQYF	TGCAGCTCCCCGGGACTAGCGGGATCCGAGACCCAGTACTTC
.	many	TRBV28	TRBJ2-3	CASSYSTNGDTQYF	TGTGCCAGCAGTTATTCGACGAATGGAGATACGCAGTATTTT
.	.	TRBV4-2	TRBJ1-2	CASSQPLEGPGYTF	TGTGCCAGCAGCCAACCTCTAGAGGGGCCCGGCTACACCTTC
TRBD1	.	TRBV4-2	TRBJ2-6	CASSQASRGQLLGANVLTF	TGTGCCAGCAGCCAAGCGTCTAGGGGGCAACTCTTAGGGGCCAACGTCCTGACTTTC
.	.	TRBV11-2	TRBJ1-4	CASSLEAGINEKLFF	TGTGCCAGCAGCTTAGAGGCAGGGATTAATGAAAAACTGTTTTTT
.	.	TRBV19	TRBJ1-1	CASSAWVLQGNTEAFF	TGTGCCAGTAGTGCCTGGGTTTTACAGGGGAACACTGAAGCTTTCTTT
.	many	TRBV11-2	TRBJ2-1	CASSLGSVEQFF	TGTGCCAGCAGCTTAGGGTCAGTTGAGCAGTTCTTC
.	few	TRBV6-2/TRBV6-3	TRBJ2-3	CASSYNGGEDTQYF	TGTGCCAGCAGTTATAACGGCGGGGAGGATACGCAGTATTTT
.	.	TRBV10-3	TRBJ1-1	CAIGHNMNTEAFF	TGTGCCATCGGTCACAACATGAACACTGAAGCTTTCTTT